This T cell receptor (beta chain) was identified during a study of molecular identifiers for immune sequencing clone quantification. The CDR3 consists of 14 residues. Germline V CDR1 and CDR2: SEHNR, FQNEAQ (reference sequence). Trimming pared 2 bases from V and 6 bases from J, leaving 10 bases between. Sorted cell numbers of roughly 18,000 to 1,000,000, with 10%, 30% or 50% RNA, served as input for naive CD8 libraries. In the sort, naive CD8 T cells were defined as CD8+CD4-CCR7+CD45RA+. This clonotype was seen many times. Previously described methods and listed TCR primers produced bulk TCR libraries. In TCRdb, the PCR reads were re-called with MiXCR into one record per CDR3 protein. Counted here are some 94,000 distinct CDR3 sequences, around a quarter occurring once; the ten biggest clones make up less than 0.85%.

This sequence joins TRBV7-9 and TRBJ2-2; no reliable D call. This TCR came from a human donor in good health. Some libraries in this study had Jurkat cell RNA spiked in. Input material: naive CD8+ T cells from blood, with Jurkat cell RNA spiked in. As to subset: FACS-sorted CD8+CD4-CCR7+CD45RA+ naive T cells. CDR3 sequence: CASSLPSGAGELFF. The CDR3 DNA reads TGTGCCAGCAGCTTACCCTCAGGAGCCGGGGAGCTGTTTTTT. Drawing the rest from reference TRBV7-9 and TRBJ2-2, the complete variable domain is DTGVSQNPRHKITKRGQNVTFRCDPISEHNRLYWYRQTLGQGPEFLTYFQNEAQLEKSRLLSDRFSAERPKGSFSTLEIQRTEQGDSAMYLCASSLPSGAGELFFGEGSRLTVL.